The rows below give T cell receptor beta chains drawn from one sample of a study of blood T cells in healthy people across ages. TCRdb reprocessed the 5' RACE reads via MiXCR and lists one record per CDR3 protein. The table has about 1.5 million distinct CDR3 sequences, approximately 39% seen once. Sample: blood. The receptors were sampled from a woman under 30 in good health. CDR3s include the opening cysteine and the closing phenylalanine or tryptophan. D genes are given only for firm matches. The size field is filled for only some rows; it gives once, few, many or a size class.

TRBV29-1	few	NA	15	TRBJ1-2	CSVGSYKTSNYGYTF	TGCAGCGTTGGGTCCTATAAGACCTCTAACTATGGCTACACCTTC
TRBV10-3	NA	TRBD2	15	TRBJ2-3	CAISERRGGTDTQYF	TGTGCCATCAGTGAGAGGCGGGGGGGCACAGATACGCAGTATTTT
TRBV12-3/TRBV12-4	NA	NA	14	TRBJ2-7	CASSLVLSRGEQYF	TGTGCCAGCAGTTTAGTGCTTTCTAGAGGCGAGCAGTACTTC
TRBV11-3	NA	NA	13	TRBJ1-1	CASSGTVRTEAFF	TGTGCCAGCAGTGGGACCGTGAGGACTGAAGCTTTCTTT
TRBV15	NA	NA	13	TRBJ2-7	CATAISPSYEQYF	TGTGCCACCGCTATCAGTCCCTCCTACGAGCAGTACTTC
TRBV7-3	NA	NA	16	TRBJ2-1	CASSPQPLLEYNEQFF	TGTGCCAGCAGCCCTCAACCCCTTCTAGAGTACAATGAGCAGTTCTTC
TRBV20-1	NA	TRBD2	15	TRBJ2-1	CSARRDSGVYNEQFF	TGCAGTGCTAGGCGGGATAGCGGGGTCTACAATGAGCAGTTCTTC
TRBV18	few	NA	14	TRBJ2-5	CASSPPNIQETQYF	TGTGCCAGCTCACCACCCAACATCCAAGAGACCCAGTACTTC
TRBV29-1	few	TRBD2	15	TRBJ2-3	CSVEGLAESTDTQYF	TGCAGCGTTGAAGGACTAGCGGAGAGCACAGATACGCAGTATTTT
TRBV9	NA	TRBD1	19	TRBJ1-4	CASSVGPGGRGGLREKLFF	TGTGCCAGCAGCGTAGGACCCGGCGGCAGGGGGGGTTTAAGAGAAAAACTGTTTTTT
TRBV20-1	NA	NA	14	TRBJ2-7	CSASRTESSYEQYF	TGCAGTGCTAGTCGGACGGAATCATCCTACGAGCAGTACTTC
TRBV20-1	many	TRBD2	14	TRBJ2-1	CSASALAGGPRQFF	TGCAGTGCTAGTGCCCTAGCGGGAGGGCCGCGACAGTTCTTC
TRBV12-3/TRBV12-4	NA	TRBD1	14	TRBJ2-7	CASSPRDRAHEQYF	TGTGCCAGCAGCCCCCGGGACAGGGCGCACGAGCAGTACTTC
TRBV25-1	NA	NA	15	TRBJ2-7	CASSESRQSSYEQYF	TGTGCCAGCAGTGAATCCAGGCAGAGCTCCTACGAGCAGTACTTC
TRBV29-1	NA	NA	12	TRBJ1-2	CSVEGLWYGYTF	TGCAGCGTTGAAGGGTTGTGGTATGGCTACACCTTC
TRBV30	NA	TRBD1	14	TRBJ1-4	CAWRTGTGAEKLFF	TGTGCCTGGAGAACCGGGACAGGAGCGGAAAAACTGTTTTTT
TRBV6-5	few	NA	14	TRBJ1-2	CASSPRPGYYGYTF	TGTGCCAGCAGTCCCCGGCCAGGCTACTATGGCTACACCTTC
TRBV3-1	few	NA	12	TRBJ1-2	CASSQNTEGYTF	TGTGCCAGCAGCCAAAACACGGAAGGCTACACCTTC
TRBV7-2	few	TRBD1	13	TRBJ2-2	CASRQGNTGELFF	TGTGCCAGTCGACAGGGGAACACCGGGGAGCTGTTTTTT
TRBV6-5	NA	NA	14	TRBJ2-5	CASSYSRTTETQYF	TGTGCCAGCAGTTACTCGCGGACTACAGAGACCCAGTACTTC
TRBV7-2	NA	TRBD2	13	TRBJ2-1	CASSLLAEPGEFF	TGTGCCAGCAGCTTACTAGCGGAGCCGGGGGAGTTCTTC
TRBV7-8	NA	NA	15	TRBJ1-1	CASSWRAGAGTEAFF	TGTGCCAGCAGCTGGAGGGCGGGGGCTGGCACTGAAGCTTTCTTT
TRBV27	NA	NA	17	TRBJ1-6	CASSLLARESYNSPLHF	TGTGCCAGCAGTTTATTGGCCAGGGAGTCCTATAATTCACCCCTCCACTTT
TRBV7-2	few	NA	15	TRBJ2-3	CASSFRGDTTDTQYF	TGTGCCAGCAGTTTTCGTGGGGACACCACAGATACGCAGTATTTT
TRBV9	few	TRBD2	17	TRBJ2-1	CASSPRWSGGAYNEQFF	TGTGCCAGCAGCCCCCGGTGGTCCGGGGGGGCCTACAATGAGCAGTTCTTC
TRBV4-3	NA	NA	18	TRBJ1-1	CASSQARGNSLGAGEAFF	TGCGCCAGCAGCCAAGCTAGGGGAAACTCTTTAGGGGCCGGTGAAGCTTTCTTT